This T cell receptor beta chain is from a study of blood T cells in healthy people across ages (dated by TCRdb to between 2014 and 2017). Background on the whole study: Template switching captured roughly one uniquely barcoded TCR beta cDNA molecule per two T cells in model experiments. The study measured age-related changes in TCR beta repertoire diversity using deep sequencing normalized with unique cDNA molecular identifiers. Using the same blood draw, the study looked at two additional independent replicas of 1 million unique cDNA reads for two donors, one aged 18 to 30 and the other aged 80 or older. Donors were grouped into four age groups: young (average about 15 years), middle-aged (around 39), aged (around 60) and long-lived (approximately 75).

Libraries were prepared through 5' RACE. TCRdb lists the instrument as Illumina HiSeq 2500. A second PCR of roughly 6 to 12 cycles was run with a J-beta primer mix and a sample-barcoded 5' primer. Each TCR beta cDNA molecule received a unique molecular identifier from a template-switch 5' adaptor carrying 12 random nucleotides. At least 2.5 million CDR3-containing paired-end reads were obtained from each sample. All of the RNA was converted into first-strand cDNA using the Mint cDNA synthesis kit, with a TRBC-specific oligonucleotide serving as the primer. After uracil-DNA glycosylase treatment, a first 18-cycle PCR used universal primers M1SS and BC2_uni_R on all cDNA. From the authors' description of their analysis: Normalization of each sample was performed by random selection of 1 million high-quality reads, each carrying a distinct molecular identifier. Reads with shared molecular identifiers were discarded instead of being binned into consensus sequences. CDR3 identification, clonotype clustering and error correction used MiTCR with a Q25 quality threshold and the strictest error-elimination algorithm. A nonparametric unseen species model using Euler transformation provided a lower-bound estimate of total TCR beta diversity. The public reads were reprocessed in TCRdb via fastp at Q25 and MiXCR, keeping in-frame beta chains. Every entry covers one CDR3 protein and lists the most common genes and DNA from its rows. TCRdb's processing, not the authors' own work, is the source of the V and J calls. This sample is represented by approximately 760,000 distinct CDR3 sequences; 20% to 25% of them were singletons. 8% to 10% of the sample lies in the top ten.

What the work shows at the level of the full study, not this receptor alone: The percentage of naive T cells measured by flow cytometry correlated strongly with observed TCR beta diversity. Bulk unsorted PBMC profiling prevented conclusive comparison of naive and antigen-experienced compartments. Observed TCR beta diversity per million T cells fell roughly linearly with age, and a significant reduction was already apparent by age about 38. Because the CMV infection status of the donors was unknown, age-related changes in expanded clonotypes may potentially have been confounded. Compared with the aged group, more naive CD4+ T cells, fewer expanded clones and increased TCR diversity were shown by the long-lived group, suggesting age selection. Estimates of total diversity based on one million sequenced T cells were considered lower bounds and underestimates.

This clonotype was observed a few times. No antigen is known for it. No much larger clone exists at a distance of one base, and base qualities are not known. The donors were roughly 40 Caucasian individuals from Russia, aged roughly 6 to 90 years, who were systemically healthy. Each donor gave around 9.9 milliliters of peripheral blood, collected into EDTA-treated Vacutainer tubes. PBMCs were isolated by Ficoll-Paque density-gradient centrifugation, with at least 6.5 million obtained per sample. Total RNA was extracted from PBMCs with Trizol reagent, with at least 5 micrograms obtained per sample. For every donor, an aliquot of PBMCs went through flow cytometry to measure the percentages of naive CD45RAhigh/CD27high T cells. The CDR3, from cysteine to phenylalanine, totals 16 residues. Just the 48-base CDR3 DNA is kept, in frame starting at base 1. The CDR1 and CDR2 encoded by the germline V gene are SGHVS and FQNEAQ.

This sample was also put to use in a study of T cells of mothers and their children. From the second report: The donors were nine systemically healthy Caucasian individuals, made up of three mothers and their six children. cDNA synthesis used all of the extracted RNA, with approximately 1.4 ug of RNA in each 15 ul reaction. In the second PCR, the M1S primer introduced both the sample barcodes and 2-4 random nucleotides. Each mother yielded over 9 million TCR beta CDR3 reads and each child some 3 million reads. Thymic selection shapes the output of TCR recombination in a similar way in related and unrelated pairs, and inherited differences have a minor effect. Normalized repertoire overlap in related mother-child pairs was always slightly higher than in unrelated mother-child pairs, but the difference was never significant. With a sensitivity of about 100 clones per million clonotypes, no persistent microchimeric T cell clones were detected. To look for features that set related mother-child pairs apart from unrelated individuals, the researchers ran deep NGS to compare the TCR beta repertoires of mothers and children. The mean age was around 42 +/- 4 years for the mothers and about 12 +/- 4 years for the children. Libraries were sequenced on Illumina HiSeq 2000 with 100+100 nt paired-end reads after adapter ligation with NEBNext reagents. To prevent cross-contamination, the mother and child libraries were prepared one month apart and sequenced in separate runs. For each donor, somewhere between roughly 450,000 and 2,000,000 distinct TCR beta clonotypes were identified. Naive TCR beta clonotypes were estimated from low-frequency clonotypes matched to each donor's FACS-determined naive share, without sorting.

The rearrangement combines TRBV7-8 with TRBJ2-5, and 14 junctional nucleotides match TRBD2. The assigned J gene may be wrong: the sequence end matches TRBJ2-1 better. This sequence originates from a boy aged 5-17 years in good health. The specimen sequenced was blood. The CDR3 protein is CASSCTGTSGGNEQFF. The nucleotides read TGTGCCAGCAGCTGTACCGGGACTAGCGGGGGTAATGAGCAGTTCTTC.